This T cell receptor beta chain was sequenced for a study of cytomegalovirus exposure and HLA in healthy donors. Study-level points and caveats: The authors considered a cluster of highly shared sequence variants likely to be a sequencing artifact. TCR association rates varied by HLA locus in a later analysis, with DRB1 highest and HLA-C lowest.

This PCR relied on a set of 60 Vbeta primers and 13 Jbeta primers. The table came from immunoSEQ multiplex PCR; TCRdb's copy has only in-frame clones and leaves some out. This table holds about 150,000 clones, over 65% found once. Germline V gene data show CDR1 as SEHNR and CDR2 as FQNEAQ (reference sequence). This CDR3 has 12 amino acids. The V end was cut by 7 bases, the J end by 4 bases, with 11 bases between. This clone was detected only once. Its antigen remains unidentified. Sequences were obtained from PBMCs. The chain has TRBV7-9 and TRBJ2-7; maybe TRBD1 (5 bases). This receptor was obtained from a woman between 40 and 55 years old in good health and CMV-seronegative. The CDR3 here is CASTQGRYEQYF. The CDR3 coding sequence is TGTGCCAGCACGCAGGGAAGGTACGAGCAGTACTTC. The variable domain in full, completed from reference TRBV7-9 and TRBJ2-7, reads DTGVSQNPRHKITKRGQNVTFRCDPISEHNRLYWYRQTLGQGPEFLTYFQNEAQLEKSRLLSDRFSAERPKGSFSTLEIQRTEQGDSAMYLCASTQGRYEQYFGPGTRLTVT.